This entry lists 21 T cell receptor beta chains sequenced from one sample in a study of blood T cells in healthy people across ages. The second PCR ran about 6 to 12 cycles with a sample-barcoded 5' primer and J-beta primers. TCRdb reprocessed the 5' RACE reads with MiXCR, giving one entry per CDR3 protein. The data show over 550,000 distinct CDR3 sequences, about 30% seen once. The sample taken for sequencing was blood. The receptors shown here come from a woman at least 80 years old in good health.

This clonotype was found a few times. The rearrangement links TRBV12-3 or TRBV12-4 to TRBJ1-4; 10 bases fit TRBD1. The V and J ends lost 1 base and 7 bases, in that order; junction bases with no gene match: 0. This CDR3 is 14 amino acids long. The CDR3 loop is CASSLGTGGEKLFF. The CDR3 region has the DNA TGTGCCAGCAGTTTAGGGACAGGGGGTGAAAAACTGTTTTTT.

There are a few counts of this clonotype. V gene TRBV4-2 combines with J gene TRBJ2-4; 11 bases fit TRBD2. The CDR3 is made up of 20 amino acids. Germline V gives CDR1 LGHNA, CDR2 YNFKEQ. Trimming took 1 base from V and 5 from J; bases not matched to a gene: 16. CDR3 in DNA: TGTGCCAGCAGCCAAGGGGGGCGAGGGGGTTTAGCGGGGGGGCAAAACATTCAGTACTTC. Its protein product is CASSQGGRGGLAGGQNIQYF.

Concerning this clonotype: The conserved phenylalanine or tryptophan is not found at the CDR3 terminus, so this likely reflects a read error. The chain employs TRBV20-1 and TRBJ2-1, with 7 bases that match TRBD2. Germline lookup yields CDR1 DFQATT and CDR2 SNEGSKA (reference sequence). The CDR3 spans 14 residues. DNA of the CDR3: TGCAGGGCTGAGGTGGGAGGGAAGTCAAATGAGCAGTTCGTC. Its translation is CRAEVGGKSNEQFV.

This rearrangement joins TRBV7-2 to TRBJ1-3; 8 nucleotides agree with TRBD1. V lost 6 bases and J lost 4; bases outside the gene matches: 8. CDR3 length equals 15 residues. Germline V gives CDR1 SGHTA, CDR2 FQGNSA. DNA of the CDR3: TGTGCCAGCAGACAACAGGGGGGATCCGGAAACACCATATATTTT. This sequence encodes CASRQQGGSGNTIYF.

The rearrangement links TRBV12-3 or TRBV12-4 to TRBJ2-3; TRBD2 agrees at 8 bases. The V gene end was trimmed by 5 bases and the J gene end by 5 bases; junction bases not matched to a gene: 6. The CDR3 consists of 14 residues. The CDR3 loop reads CASSETGGQDTQYF. The CDR3 nucleotides are TGTGCCAGCAGTGAAACGGGAGGGCAAGATACGCAGTATTTT.

The rearrangement links TRBV3-1 to TRBJ1-1; D is unresolved. Trimming shortened V by 5 bases and J by 3 bases, and 13 bases separated the two germline ends. From germline, CDR1 is LGHDT and CDR2 YNNKEL (reference sequence). CDR3 size: 14 residues. The chain's CDR3 is CASSAAMVDTEAFF. The CDR3 DNA reads TGTGCCAGCAGCGCCGCCATGGTGGACACTGAAGCTTTCTTT.

This clonotype occurred a few times. V usage is TRBV20-1 and J usage is TRBJ1-1; D is uncertain. Trimming removed 5 bases at V and 0 bases at J, with 4 bases between. Germline V gives CDR1 DFQATT, CDR2 SNEGSKA (reference sequence). The CDR3 loop spans 11 amino acids. Here the CDR3 reads CSAGMNTEAFF. The CDR3 DNA sequence: TGCAGTGCTGGGATGAACACTGAAGCTTTCTTT.

This clonotype was counted many times. Written as DNA, the CDR3 is TGTGCCAGCAGTTACACGGCCTTGGGTAATTCACCCCTCCACTTT. It encodes CASSYTALGNSPLHF. V and J are TRBV6-5 and TRBJ1-6; no definite D call. The V end was cut by 2 bases, the J end by 6 bases, with 11 bases between. Germline V gives CDR1 MNHEY, CDR2 SVGAGI. The CDR3 length is 15 residues.

This clonotype was seen a handful of times. CDR3: CASAPQPTAGGSPLHF. The CDR3 DNA reads TGTGCCAGCGCGCCCCAGCCAACAGCGGGAGGCTCACCCCTCCACTTT. This chain joins TRBV6-1 and TRBJ1-6, with D uncertain. Germline V gene data show CDR1 as MNHNS and CDR2 as SASEGT. CDR3 size: 16 residues. V was shortened by 8 bases and J by 10 bases, with 24 bases between the two germline ends.

The chain uses TRBV5-1 and TRBJ2-7, with unresolved D. The CDR3 loop spans 15 amino acids. Trimming cost V 4 bases and J 1 base, with 15 bases left between them. Germline-derived CDR1 and CDR2 are SGHRS and YFSETQ. The CDR3 sequence is CASSAPSGVSYEQYF. The CDR3 bases are TGCGCCAGCAGCGCCCCGTCTGGGGTATCCTACGAGCAGTACTTC.

At least ten counts were recorded for this clonotype. A read error may be the cause here, since a much bigger clone is one base away. The V and J genes are TRBV12-3 or TRBV12-4 and TRBJ2-1; maybe TRBD2 (7 bases). With the DNA end fitting TRBJ2-7 better, the J assignment may be wrong. This CDR3 is built from 14 residues. In DNA, the CDR3 is TGTGCCAGCAGTTTAAGGGGGGGTAACAATGAGCAGTACTTC. Protein sequence: CASSLRGGNNEQYF.

A note on this clonotype: A read error may be the cause here, since a much bigger clone is one base away. The chain employs TRBV5-1 and TRBJ1-2; D unclear. V was pared by 2 bases and J by 7 bases, with 15 bases between. CDR1 SGHRS and CDR2 YFSETQ come from the germline V gene. The CDR3 is 14 residues long. The CDR3 loop is CASSFAPALCGYTF. The CDR3 DNA reads as TGCGCCAGCAGCTTCGCGCCAGCCTTATGTGGCTACACCTTC.

In this sample, this clonotype turned up many times. This chain links TRBV7-2 with TRBJ2-1, with D perhaps TRBD2 (6 bases). Germline loops: CDR1 SGHTA, CDR2 FQGNSA. The V gene lost 5 bases and the J gene lost 1 base, with 12 bases spanning the gap. The CDR3 is 15 amino acids. The CDR3 nucleotides are TGTGCCAGCAGCCCGGACTATGGGTCCTACAATGAGCAGTTCTTC. This translates into CASSPDYGSYNEQFF. The variable domain in full, with the rest retrieved from reference TRBV7-2 and TRBJ2-1, is GAGVSQSPSNKVTEKGKDVELRCDPISGHTALYWYRQSLGQGLEFLIYFQGNSAPDKSGLPSDRFSAERTGGSVSTLTIQRTQQEDSAVYLCASSPDYGSYNEQFFGPGTRLTVL.

This clonotype was picked up a small number of times. The chain employs TRBV20-1 and TRBJ1-2, with 8 bases fitting TRBD1. The CDR3 totals 14 residues. V was pared by 2 bases and J by 5 bases, with 7 bases of the junction left unmatched. Germline values: CDR1 DFQATT, CDR2 SNEGSKA (reference sequence). The CDR3 protein is CSARTPGQVYGYTF. For the CDR3, the DNA is TGCAGTGCTAGAACCCCGGGACAGGTGTATGGCTACACCTTC.

This sequence joins TRBV6-1 and TRBJ2-2, with D possibly being TRBD1 (6 bases). V lost 2 bases to trimming and J lost 1 base, with 17 bases between them. Germline CDR1 is MNHNS and CDR2 is SASEGT. This CDR3 contains 18 residues. CDR3: CASSESIVGAVNTGELFF. CDR3 DNA sequence: TGTGCCAGCAGTGAAAGCATAGTGGGGGCGGTGAACACCGGGGAGCTGTTTTTT.

The rearrangement joins TRBV11-3 to TRBJ2-5; perhaps D is TRBD1 or TRBD2 (6 bases each). The germline V gene has CDR1 SGHNT and CDR2 YENEEA. Trimming removed 5 bases from V and 5 bases from J, with 15 bases in between. This CDR3 comprises 14 residues. CDR3 amino acids: CASSPQRGGETQYF. CDR3 coding DNA: TGTGCCAGCAGCCCCCAGAGAGGGGGGGAGACCCAGTACTTC.

As regards this clonotype: A much bigger clone sits one base away, suggesting this may be a read error. The chain recombines TRBV6-2 or TRBV6-3 with TRBJ1-2; no definite D call. This CDR3 spans 14 amino acids. V was clipped by 7 bases and J by 5 bases, with 17 bases between them. Germline V gene data show CDR1 as MNHEY and CDR2 as SVGEGT. The CDR3 nucleotides read TGTGCCAGCACCTTCGGCGCGCTAGAATATGGCTACACCTTC. The encoded protein is CASTFGALEYGYTF.

This clonotype was seen a single time. The rearrangement joins TRBV20-1 to TRBJ2-1, with 9 bases that match TRBD2. The CDR3 has 13 amino acids. Germline trimming cut 8 bases from V and 6 bases from J; bases unmatched to any gene: 8. Germline CDR1 and CDR2: DFQATT and SNEGSKA (reference sequence). CDR3 bases: TGCAGTCCGGGCGGGAGGGCCCGCAATGAGCAGTTCTTC. Residues: CSPGGRARNEQFF.

This clonotype has ten or more counts. V usage is TRBV3-1 and J usage is TRBJ1-2; 10 positions match TRBD1. This CDR3 region has 15 residues. V was pared by 3 bases and J by 5 bases, with 6 bases of the junction left unmatched. The germline V gene encodes CDR1 LGHDT and CDR2 YNNKEL (reference sequence). The CDR3 sequence is CASSHRTGGKYGYTF. The CDR3 bases are TGTGCCAGCAGCCACAGGACAGGGGGGAAATATGGCTACACCTTC. Full variable domain (outside the CDR3, taken from reference TRBV3-1 and TRBJ1-2): DTAVSQTPKYLVTQMGNDKSIKCEQNLGHDTMYWYKQDSKKFLKIMFSYNNKELIINETVPNRFSPKSPDKAHLNLHINSLELGDSAVYFCASSHRTGGKYGYTFGSGTRLTVV.

The V call is TRBV25-1, the J call TRBJ1-1; 7 bases align to TRBD1. The CDR3 loop spans 16 amino acids. V gave up 6 bases and J gave up 5 bases; unmatched junction bases: 15. The germline gives CDR1 MGHDK, CDR2 SYGVNS. This CDR3 is CASSDGEGRGRTEAFF. The CDR3 DNA sequence: TGTGCCAGCAGCGATGGGGAAGGTAGGGGGCGGACTGAAGCTTTCTTT. Full variable domain (outside the CDR3, taken from reference TRBV25-1 and TRBJ1-1): EADIYQTPRYLVIGTGKKITLECSQTMGHDKMYWYQQDPGMELHLIHYSYGVNSTEKGDLSSESTVSRIRTEHFPLTLESARPSHTSQYLCASSDGEGRGRTEAFFGQGTRLTVV.

There are many counts of this clonotype. The V gene is TRBV20-1, the J gene TRBJ2-7; TRBD1 matches 9 bases. This CDR3 is 12 amino acids long. The V gene end was trimmed by 8 bases and the J gene end by 0 bases; junction bases not matched to a gene: 2. Germline V gene sequence: CDR1 DFQATT, CDR2 SNEGSKA (reference sequence). The chain's CDR3 is CSTDRGSYEQYF. DNA for the CDR3: TGCAGTACGGACAGGGGCTCCTACGAGCAGTACTTC.